Presented here are 20 T cell receptor beta chains from one specimen sequenced in a study of control samples from healthy donors and cancer patients. This table comes from immunoSEQ multiplex PCR, and its TCRdb copy is limited to in-frame clones, with some not included. The repertoire holds about 150,000 clones, 90% to 95% seen once, with around 5.4% in the top ten. Sample: blood. The receptors here all came from a man aged 35 to 55 in good health.

The chain is built from TRBV6-5 and TRBJ2-7; 10 nucleotides agree with TRBD1. Germline V gene lookup returns CDR1 MNHEY and CDR2 SVGAGI. The V gene end was trimmed by 2 bases and the J gene end by 5 bases; junction bases not matched to a gene: 0. This CDR3 has 13 amino acids. CDR3 DNA: TGTGCCAGCAGTTACGGACAGGGGGACGAGCAGTACTTC. Protein: CASSYGQGDEQYF.

The CDR3 reads CASTWAYGNSPLHF. For the CDR3, the DNA is TGTGCCAGTACTTGGGCCTATGGAAATTCACCCCTCCACTTT. The chain joins TRBV19 to TRBJ1-6, with D unclear. V was trimmed by 7 bases and J by 7 bases, leaving 14 bases between them. Germline CDR1 and CDR2: LNHDA and SQIVND (reference sequence). This CDR3 is built from 14 residues. The whole variable domain, remainder taken from reference TRBV19 and TRBJ1-6, is DGGITQSPKYLFRKEGQNVTLSCEQNLNHDAMYWYRQDPGQGLRLIYYSQIVNDFQKGDIAEGYSVSREKKESFPLTVTSAQKNPTAFYLCASTWAYGNSPLHFGNGTRLTVT.

The chain uses TRBV27 and TRBJ1-2; tentative D call: TRBD1 (5 bases). V shed 3 bases and J shed 5 bases, with 19 bases lying between them. In germline, CDR1 is MNHEY, CDR2 SMNVEV (reference sequence). The CDR3 is 16 amino acids. The CDR3 coding sequence is TGTGCCAGCAGTTTTTCCCTTCTGGGGGGTCCTTATGGCTACACCTTC. Its protein product is CASSFSLLGGPYGYTF.

This chain uses TRBV7-2 with TRBJ1-1, with D unclear. Looked up from germline, CDR1 is SGHTA and CDR2 is FQGNSA. The germline V and J ends were trimmed by 5 bases and 4 bases, with 8 bases remaining between them. There are 12 residues in the CDR3. CDR3 nucleotides: TGTGCCAGCAGCCCTTCGGGCACTGAAGCTTTCTTT. This gives the protein CASSPSGTEAFF.

The CDR3 reads CASSPLQGDAGGEQFF. The CDR3, as DNA: TGTGCCAGCAGCCCCTTACAGGGCGACGCGGGGGGTGAGCAGTTCTTC. The gene calls are TRBV11-2 and TRBJ2-1; 8 nucleotides line up with TRBD2. Trimming took 5 bases from V and 9 from J; bases not matched to a gene: 15. This CDR3 region has 16 residues. Looked up from germline, CDR1 is SGHAT and CDR2 is FQNNGV.

V gene TRBV19 combines with J gene TRBJ1-1; D unresolved. Germline CDR1 reads LNHDA; CDR2 reads SQIVND (reference sequence). Trimming took 3 bases from V and 1 from J, leaving 6 bases between them. The CDR3 covers 13 residues. As DNA, the CDR3 is TGTGCCAGTAGTATTCGCACGAACACTGAAGCTTTCTTT. This gives the protein CASSIRTNTEAFF.

The chain joins TRBV14 to TRBJ1-2; 11 positions agree with TRBD1. Germline CDR1 SGHDN, CDR2 FVKESK. Losses at the gene ends were 4 bases for V and 4 bases for J; bases not matched to a gene: 5. The CDR3 has 15 residues. The CDR3 loop is CASSRGTGGTYGYTF. The DNA of the CDR3 is TGTGCCAGCAGCCGCGGGACAGGGGGAACCTATGGCTACACCTTC.

J is TRBJ2-3 and V is TRBV7-9; 13 nucleotides align to TRBD2. With 4 bases clipped from V and 5 bases from J, the junction kept 9 bases outside the gene matches. Germline CDR1 is SEHNR and CDR2 is FQNEAQ (reference sequence). CDR3 length: 17 residues. The CDR3 is CASSSGLAGLQGDTQYF. The CDR3 DNA reads TGTGCCAGCAGCTCGGGACTAGCGGGGCTTCAAGGAGATACGCAGTATTTT.

This rearrangement joins TRBV4-2 to TRBJ1-1, with 8 nucleotides matching TRBD1. Germline CDR1 LGHNA, CDR2 YNFKEQ. Trimming removed 4 bases from V and 10 bases from J; junction bases left unmatched: 8. The CDR3 totals 13 residues. The CDR3 here is CASSLPGQEAAFF. In nucleotides, the CDR3 is TGTGCCAGCAGCCTCCCGGGACAGGAGGCAGCTTTCTTT.

The V call is TRBV18, the J call TRBJ2-2; the D gene is possibly TRBD2 (6 bases). The CDR3 runs 16 residues. V lost 3 bases, J lost 5 bases, and 16 bases lay in between. Germline V gene sequence: CDR1 KGHSH, CDR2 LQKENI. CDR3 nucleotides: TGTGCCAGCTCACCCTATAGCACCGGAGGGACCGGGGAGCTGTTTTTT. Residues: CASSPYSTGGTGELFF.

A single count supports this clone. V gene TRBV5-4 combines with J gene TRBJ2-3, with 7 nucleotides matching TRBD1. CDR3 length: 15 amino acids. Germline CDR1 is SGHNT and CDR2 is YYREEE (reference sequence). V shed 10 bases, J shed 0 bases, and the junction held 11 bases outside the gene matches. The CDR3 protein is CAGKKGALSTDTQYF. The CDR3 bases are TGTGCCGGTAAAAAGGGGGCCTTAAGCACAGATACGCAGTATTTT.

The V and J genes are TRBV5-1 and TRBJ1-3; a possible D gene is TRBD1 (6 bases). This CDR3 has 14 residues. Germline V gene data show CDR1 as SGHRS and CDR2 as YFSETQ. V lost 5 bases, J lost 5 bases, and 14 bases lay in between. The CDR3 here is CASSVDRRRNTIYF. The CDR3 DNA follows: TGCGCCAGCAGTGTCGACAGGCGAAGAAACACCATATATTTT.

The chain links TRBV10-1 to TRBJ1-5; 7 positions agree with TRBD1. This CDR3 has 17 residues. Germline CDR1 reads WNHNN; CDR2 reads SYGVQD (reference sequence). Trimming cost V 5 bases and J 5 bases; bases outside gene matches: 15. CDR3 sequence (DNA): TGCGCCAGCAGTCGGGGGTACAGGGGAGTTGTGGATCAGCCCCAGCATTTT. Translation: CASSRGYRGVVDQPQHF.

The genes are TRBV28 and TRBJ1-5, with no clear D. The germline V and J ends were trimmed by 2 bases and 0 bases, with 8 bases remaining between them. This CDR3 is 15 amino acids long. Looked up from germline, CDR1 is MDHEN and CDR2 is SYDVKM. CDR3 region: CASSLNGVSNQPQHF. CDR3 in DNA: TGTGCCAGCAGTTTAAACGGAGTTAGCAATCAGCCCCAGCATTTT. The complete variable domain, with remaining parts taken from reference TRBV28 and TRBJ1-5, reads DVKVTQSSRYLVKRTGEKVFLECVQDMDHENMFWYRQDPGLGLRLIYFSYDVKMKEKGDIPEGYSVSREKKERFSLILESASTNQTSMYLCASSLNGVSNQPQHFGDGTRLSIL.

The chain has TRBV21-1 and TRBJ2-1; the table calls TRBD1, which could not be checked here. TRBV21-1 corresponds to a pseudogene. CDR3 size: 18 residues. The CDR3 bases are TGTGCCAGCAGCCGCACCGGGACAGGGGATTACTCCTACAATGAGCAGTTCTTC. This sequence encodes CASSRTGTGDYSYNEQFF.

This clone came up once. The chain links TRBV6-5 to TRBJ2-2, with a weak D call TRBD1 (5 bases). The germline gives CDR1 MNHEY, CDR2 SVGAGI. This CDR3 has 14 residues. The V end lost 6 bases, the J end lost 0 bases, and 8 bases lay between the germline ends. The CDR3 here is CASRTDPNTGELFF. The CDR3 region has the DNA TGTGCCAGCAGGACAGATCCGAACACCGGGGAGCTGTTTTTT.

This chain uses TRBV28 with TRBJ2-4; D is unresolved. Germline values: CDR1 MDHEN, CDR2 SYDVKM. CDR3 length: 16 residues. V shed 7 bases and J shed 0 bases, with 16 bases lying between them. The CDR3 nucleotides read TGTGCCAGCACGACGACACGTATACTAGCCAAAAACATTCAGTACTTC. This sequence encodes CASTTTRILAKNIQYF.

The chain links TRBV7-9 to TRBJ2-3; possibly TRBD2 for D (5 bases). Germline CDR1 and CDR2: SEHNR and FQNEAQ (reference sequence). The CDR3 is made up of 15 amino acids. V lost 5 bases to trimming and J lost 3 bases, with 15 bases between them. The CDR3 region has the DNA TGTGCCAGCAGCCCCCCGGGGAAGGATACAGATACGCAGTATTTT. Residues: CASSPPGKDTDTQYF.

The V call is TRBV21-1, the J call TRBJ1-1. TRBV21-1 is given as a pseudogene. CDR3 length: 15 residues. The CDR3 region is CASSKAGGMNTEAFF. The CDR3 DNA reads as TGTGCCAGCAGCAAAGCCGGGGGAATGAACACTGAAGCTTTCTTT.

CDR3 protein: CASSRQGQAYEQYF. DNA for the CDR3: TGTGCCAGCTCGAGGCAGGGCCAAGCCTACGAGCAGTACTTC. This chain joins TRBV18 and TRBJ2-7, with a tentative D call TRBD1 (5 bases). Deletions cut 6 bases from V and 2 bases from J, with 14 bases between. Germline V gives CDR1 KGHSH, CDR2 LQKENI. The CDR3 covers 14 residues.